The rows below give T cell receptor beta chains drawn from one sample of a study of post-analysis software for immune sequencing data. TCRdb used MiXCR to reprocess the PCR reads, holding one entry per CDR3 protein. This sample carries 380,000 or so distinct CDR3 sequences, about a third of them seen once, and the ten largest clones take around 15%. The sequenced material came from blood. All receptors derive from a girl under 18 with multiple sclerosis. Each CDR3 is given with its conserved first and last residue. A D gene is named only where the DNA matches it firmly. Size values are once, few and many counts, or a class for expanded clones, and some rows have none.

j_gene	abundance	v_gene	d_gene	CDR3nt	CDR3aa
TRBJ2-1	.	TRBV6-2/TRBV6-3	TRBD1	TGTGCCAGCAGTTACTCGCTTGACGGACAGGCGTTTTTCGATGAGCAGTTCTTC	CASSYSLDGQAFFDEQFF
TRBJ1-1	.	TRBV24-1	TRBD1	TGTGCCACCAGTTCACCGGGACAGGGCCCGGAAGCTTTCTTT	CATSSPGQGPEAFF
TRBJ2-1	.	TRBV24-1	.	TGTGCCACCAGTGATATACAGGGGAGGGATGAGCAGTTCTTC	CATSDIQGRDEQFF
TRBJ2-7	few	TRBV7-2	TRBD1	TGTGCCAGCAGCCCACTAGGGGGCCACGAGCAGTACTTC	CASSPLGGHEQYF
TRBJ2-7	.	TRBV6-5	.	TGTGCCAGCAGTGCACCCTCAGGGGCCCACGAGCAGTACTTC	CASSAPSGAHEQYF
TRBJ2-3	few	TRBV27	TRBD2	TGTGCCAGCAGGATGAGCGGGGCCCTCGCCCACACAGATACGCAGTATTTT	CASRMSGALAHTDTQYF
TRBJ2-1	few	TRBV28	TRBD1	TGTACCAGCAGTCTTCAGGGACAGAGCTCCTACAATGAGCAGTTCTTC	CTSSLQGQSSYNEQFF
TRBJ1-5	.	TRBV28	TRBD1	TGTGCCAGCAGTTTATCCTACACCAGGACAGGGTCAAACAATCAGCCCCAGCATTTT	CASSLSYTRTGSNNQPQHF
TRBJ1-5	.	TRBV7-6	.	TGTGCCAGCAGCATCACGGGGGGCCGGGATCAGCCCCAGCATTTT	CASSITGGRDQPQHF
TRBJ1-1	.	TRBV6-2/TRBV6-3	.	TGTGCCAGCAGTTACGATTCGGCGCGACAGTTCAACACTGAAGCTTTCTTT	CASSYDSARQFNTEAFF
TRBJ2-7	.	TRBV4-1	.	TGCGCCAGCAGCCACCCCGCAGCCAAGGCCCACGAGCAGTACTTC	CASSHPAAKAHEQYF
TRBJ2-2	.	TRBV24-1	TRBD1	TGTGCCACCAGTAGCTCACAGGGGTTTGGGCCCGGGGAGCTGTTTTTT	CATSSSQGFGPGELFF
TRBJ1-2	few	TRBV3-1	.	TGTGCCAGCAGCCAACAGGGAAAAAACTATGGCTACACCTTC	CASSQQGKNYGYTF
TRBJ2-1	.	TRBV6-4	.	TGTGCCAGCAGTGAAGGGACTGGGTACAATGAGCAGTTCTTC	CASSEGTGYNEQFF
TRBJ1-2	few	TRBV7-9	.	TGTGCCAGCAGCCCAGACGTCTTCTCCCTCTATGGCTACACCTTC	CASSPDVFSLYGYTF
TRBJ2-1	.	TRBV9	TRBD1	TGTGCCAGCAGCGTAGGGACAGGGATCTACAATGGGCAGTTCTTC	CASSVGTGIYNGQFF
TRBJ1-1	.	TRBV12-3/TRBV12-4	.	TGTGCCAGCAGTTTAGGGGGAACACGCGCTTTCTTT	CASSLGGTRAFF
TRBJ2-7	few	TRBV20-1	TRBD2	TGCAGTGCTAGAGATACGTCTAGCGGGGTCTACGAGCAGTACTTC	CSARDTSSGVYEQYF
TRBJ2-7	.	TRBV29-1	.	TGCAGCGTTGCGAGGGACATGGGATACGAGCAGTACTTC	CSVARDMGYEQYF
TRBJ1-6	.	TRBV2	.	TGTGCCAGCAGCCTCTTGTCCGGGGGGAAAACTAATTCACCCCTCCACTTT	CASSLLSGGKTNSPLHF
TRBJ1-2	few	TRBV4-3	.	TGCGCCAGCAGCCAAAGGGGTCCAGGACTTGGCAAGGATCTCTATGGCTACACCTTC	CASSQRGPGLGKDLYGYTF
TRBJ1-1	few	TRBV20-1	.	TGCAGTGCTAGCGGAGTGAACACTGAAGCTTTCTTT	CSASGVNTEAFF
TRBJ1-2	few	TRBV5-5	.	TGTGCCAGCAGCTTGGCCCCCGGGGGACACTATGGCTACACCTTC	CASSLAPGGHYGYTF
TRBJ1-4	.	TRBV20-1	.	TGCAGTGCTAGACAGGGGTTGATGGAAAAACTGTTTTTT	CSARQGLMEKLFF
TRBJ2-7	few	TRBV4-3	.	TGCGCCAGCAGCCAAGAAACATTATACGAGCAGTACTTC	CASSQETLYEQYF
TRBJ2-7	.	TRBV6-5	TRBD1	TGTGCCAGCACCCGGTGGGGGACAGGATCCTACGAGCAGTACTTC	CASTRWGTGSYEQYF
TRBJ2-5	few	TRBV28	TRBD2	TGTGCCAGCATCCTGGGGGGGGGGGAGACCCAGTACTTC	CASILGGGETQYF
TRBJ2-1	.	TRBV7-9	.	TGTGCCAGCAGCCCAGGGAGCGCTGATAGGAATGAGCAGTTCTTC	CASSPGSADRNEQFF
TRBJ2-7	.	TRBV24-1	.	TGTGCCACCAGTGATCTTGCAGGGGAGGGCGAGCAGTACTTC	CATSDLAGEGEQYF
TRBJ2-7	.	TRBV7-2	.	TGTGCCAGCAGCTTAGATGAGGGATCTATACTAACCTACGAGCAGTACTTC	CASSLDEGSILTYEQYF
TRBJ1-2	many	TRBV10-3	.	TGTGCCATCAGTGAGTCGATACAGCGTTATAAGGCCCACTATGGCTACACCTTC	CAISESIQRYKAHYGYTF
TRBJ2-3	many	TRBV7-2	.	TGTGCCAGCAGTTCCAACACAGATACGCAGTATTTT	CASSSNTDTQYF
TRBJ1-6	many	TRBV5-1	.	TGCGCCAGCAGCTTGGTTGCAGGTGTGAATAATTCACCCCTCCACTTT	CASSLVAGVNNSPLHF
TRBJ2-5	.	TRBV11-2	TRBD2	TGTGCCAGCAGCCAGGGGACTAGCGGATACAGTACCCAGTACTTC	CASSQGTSGYSTQYF
TRBJ2-5	.	TRBV5-1	.	TGCGCCAGCAGCGACAGGCTTGCAGAGACCCAGTACTTC	CASSDRLAETQYF
TRBJ1-5	.	TRBV3-1	.	TGTGCCAGCAGCCCGTACTCAGGGGGCAATCAGCCCCAGCATTTT	CASSPYSGGNQPQHF
TRBJ2-3	.	TRBV20-1	.	TGCAGTGCTTACAGGGAGGGGGATACGCAGTATTTT	CSAYREGDTQYF
TRBJ2-4	few	TRBV6-2/TRBV6-3	.	TGTGCCAGCAGTTACCCTAGTCTGAACATTCAGTACTTC	CASSYPSLNIQYF
TRBJ2-7	few	TRBV29-1	TRBD1	TGCAGCGTCAGGACAGGCTCCTACGAGCAGTACTTC	CSVRTGSYEQYF
TRBJ2-4	.	TRBV3-1	.	TGTGCCAGCAGCCAAGAAGGACAGCCCAAAAACATTCAGTACTTC	CASSQEGQPKNIQYF
TRBJ2-3	few	TRBV4-1	.	TGCGCCAGCAGCCAAGTCGGGGACGTCGGGCAGTATTTT	CASSQVGDVGQYF
TRBJ2-4	.	TRBV7-2	.	TGTGCCAGCAGCTCCCAGACTAGTTTCCGTCCACGGTACTTC	CASSSQTSFRPRYF
TRBJ2-5	.	TRBV30	TRBD2	TGTGCCTGGACGGGGGGGAGGGAGACCCAGTACTTC	CAWTGGRETQYF
TRBJ2-1	.	TRBV7-6	TRBD2	TGTGCCAGCAGCCTTGGACCAGCGGGGTCACACAATGAGCAGTTCTTC	CASSLGPAGSHNEQFF
TRBJ2-1	.	TRBV12-3/TRBV12-4	.	TGTGCCAGCAGTCCCTCGACAGCCGTGGCAATTGAGCAGTTCTTC	CASSPSTAVAIEQFF
TRBJ1-4	many	TRBV4-1	.	TGCGCCAGCAGCCAAGTGCGGGGGGCAAATGAAAAACTGTTTTTT	CASSQVRGANEKLFF
TRBJ2-7	.	TRBV28	.	TGTGCCAGCAGTTTAGGGGCAGCTAACTCCTACGAGCAGTACTTC	CASSLGAANSYEQYF
TRBJ2-7	.	TRBV20-1	TRBD1	TGCAGTGCCCAATACGGGACAGGGGGCAGGGACGAGCAGTACTTC	CSAQYGTGGRDEQYF
TRBJ2-4	.	TRBV4-1	.	TGCGCCAGCAGCCAAGGCCGGGGGGCCGGTTCCAAAAACATTCAGTACTTC	CASSQGRGAGSKNIQYF
TRBJ2-7	few	TRBV6-5	.	TGTGCCGTCCAATGGGCTACCGGTCCCTACGAGCAGTACTTC	CAVQWATGPYEQYF
TRBJ2-3	.	TRBV5-6	.	TGTGCCAGCAGCTTTTCGGAGGGACTGGGCGCAGATACGCAGTATTTT	CASSFSEGLGADTQYF
TRBJ1-5	.	TRBV6-5	.	TGTGCCGTATTAGGCGGGCAGACTAGCAATCAGCCCCAGCATTTT	CAVLGGQTSNQPQHF
TRBJ2-7	few	TRBV7-9	TRBD2	TGTGCCAGCAGCTTAGCCGGGACTAGCTACGAGCAGTACTTC	CASSLAGTSYEQYF
TRBJ2-3	.	TRBV7-8	TRBD2	TGTGCCAGCAGCCCACGGGGGAAGGGGAGGGGCACAGATACGCAGTATTTT	CASSPRGKGRGTDTQYF
TRBJ2-5	few	TRBV5-1	TRBD2	TGCGCCAGCAGCGCCTCGACTAGCGGGGTGGGGGAGACCCAGTACTTC	CASSASTSGVGETQYF
TRBJ2-1	.	TRBV7-9	.	TGTGCCAGCAGCCATACAGGTTGGAGGTACAATGAGCAGTTCTTC	CASSHTGWRYNEQFF